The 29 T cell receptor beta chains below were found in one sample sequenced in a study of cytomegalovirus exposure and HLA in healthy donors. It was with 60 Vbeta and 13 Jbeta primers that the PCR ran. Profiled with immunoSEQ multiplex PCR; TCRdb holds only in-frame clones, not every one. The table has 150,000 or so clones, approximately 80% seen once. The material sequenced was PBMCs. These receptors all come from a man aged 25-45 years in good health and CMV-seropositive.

The CDR3 sequence is CASSLTTGTNDNSPLHF. DNA of the CDR3: TGTGCCAGCAGCTTGACAACCGGGACAAACGATAATTCACCCCTCCACTTT. The V call is TRBV5-6, the J call TRBJ1-6, with D tentatively TRBD1 (6 bases). Germline CDR1 reads SGHDT; CDR2 reads YYEEEE. The CDR3 is made up of 17 amino acids. Trimming stripped 1 base from V and 5 bases from J, with 16 bases between.

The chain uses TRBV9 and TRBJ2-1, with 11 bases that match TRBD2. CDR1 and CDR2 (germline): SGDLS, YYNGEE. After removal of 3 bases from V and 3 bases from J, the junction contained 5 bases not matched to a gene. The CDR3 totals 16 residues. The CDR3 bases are TGTGCCAGCAGCGCGGGGGGGACTAGCGGCTACAATGAGCAGTTCTTC. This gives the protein CASSAGGTSGYNEQFF. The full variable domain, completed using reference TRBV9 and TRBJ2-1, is DSGVTQTPKHLITATGQRVTLRCSPRSGDLSVYWYQQSLDQGLQFLIQYYNGEERAKGNILERFSAQQFPDLHSELNLSSLELGDSALYFCASSAGGTSGYNEQFFGPGTRLTVL.

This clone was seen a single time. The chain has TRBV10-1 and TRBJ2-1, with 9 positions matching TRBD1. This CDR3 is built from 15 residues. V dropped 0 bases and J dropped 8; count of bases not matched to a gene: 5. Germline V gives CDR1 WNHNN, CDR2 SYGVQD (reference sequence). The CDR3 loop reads CASSESRTGGDEQFF. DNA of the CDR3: TGCGCCAGCAGTGAGTCCCGAACAGGGGGCGATGAGCAGTTCTTC.

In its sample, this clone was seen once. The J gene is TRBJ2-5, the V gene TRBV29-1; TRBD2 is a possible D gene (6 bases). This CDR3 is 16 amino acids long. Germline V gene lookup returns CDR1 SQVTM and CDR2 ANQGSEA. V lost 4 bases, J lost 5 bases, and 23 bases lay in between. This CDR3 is CSVAGENGVGLETQYF. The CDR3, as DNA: TGCAGCGTTGCGGGGGAAAATGGGGTGGGATTGGAGACCCAGTACTTC.

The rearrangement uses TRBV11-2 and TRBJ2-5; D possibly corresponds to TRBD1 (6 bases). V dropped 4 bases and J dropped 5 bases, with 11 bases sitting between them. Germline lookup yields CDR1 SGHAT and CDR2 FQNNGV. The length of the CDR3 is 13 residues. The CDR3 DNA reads TGTGCCAGCAGCTCGACAGGTCAGGAGACCCAGTACTTC. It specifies CASSSTGQETQYF.

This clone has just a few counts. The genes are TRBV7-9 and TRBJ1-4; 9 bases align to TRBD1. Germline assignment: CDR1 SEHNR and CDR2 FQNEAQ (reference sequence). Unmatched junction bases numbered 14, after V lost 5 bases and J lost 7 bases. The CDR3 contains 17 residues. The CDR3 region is CASSTQYLQGAGEKLFF. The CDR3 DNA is TGTGCCAGCAGCACCCAGTACTTACAGGGGGCGGGTGAAAAACTGTTTTTT.

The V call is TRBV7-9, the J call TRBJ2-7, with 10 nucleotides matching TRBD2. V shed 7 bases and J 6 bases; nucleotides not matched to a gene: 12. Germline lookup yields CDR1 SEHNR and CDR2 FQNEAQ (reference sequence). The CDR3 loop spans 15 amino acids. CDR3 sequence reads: CASNQGSGRRAEQYF. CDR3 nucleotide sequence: TGTGCCAGCAACCAGGGTAGCGGGAGGAGGGCCGAGCAGTACTTC.

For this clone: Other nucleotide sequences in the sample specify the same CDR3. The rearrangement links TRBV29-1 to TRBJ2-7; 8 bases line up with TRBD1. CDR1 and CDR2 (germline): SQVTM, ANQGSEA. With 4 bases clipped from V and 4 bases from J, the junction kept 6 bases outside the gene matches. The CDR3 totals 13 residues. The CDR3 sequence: CSVAKDRVYEQYF. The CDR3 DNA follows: TGCAGCGTTGCGAAGGACAGGGTGTACGAGCAGTACTTC.

In DNA form, the CDR3 reads TGTGCCAGCAGCCCTTTATTGGGACAGACAAATGAAAAACTGTTTTTT. Residues: CASSPLLGQTNEKLFF. V usage is TRBV7-9 and J usage is TRBJ1-4; 7 bases are a match to TRBD1. This CDR3 is built from 16 residues. V was clipped by 5 bases and J by 5 bases; unmatched bases: 11. CDR1 SEHNR and CDR2 FQNEAQ come from the germline V gene (reference sequence).

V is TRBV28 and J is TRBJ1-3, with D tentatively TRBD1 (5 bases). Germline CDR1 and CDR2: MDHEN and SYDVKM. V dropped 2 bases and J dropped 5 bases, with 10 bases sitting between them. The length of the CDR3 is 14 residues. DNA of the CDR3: TGTGCCAGCAGTTTAGGAGCAGGGAGAAACACCATATATTTT. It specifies CASSLGAGRNTIYF.

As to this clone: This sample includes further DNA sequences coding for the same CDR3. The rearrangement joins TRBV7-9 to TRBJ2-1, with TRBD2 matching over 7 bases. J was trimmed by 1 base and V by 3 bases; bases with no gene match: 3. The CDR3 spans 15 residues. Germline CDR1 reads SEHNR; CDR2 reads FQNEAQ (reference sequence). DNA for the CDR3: TGTGCCAGCAGCTTTAGCGGGTCTTCCTACAATGAGCAGTTCTTC. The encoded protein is CASSFSGSSYNEQFF.

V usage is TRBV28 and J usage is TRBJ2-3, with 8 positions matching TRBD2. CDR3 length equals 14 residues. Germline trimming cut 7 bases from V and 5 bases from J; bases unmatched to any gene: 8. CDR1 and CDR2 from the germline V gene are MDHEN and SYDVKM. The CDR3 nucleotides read TGTGCCAGCATGGTGGGCGGGGGGTTAGATACGCAGTATTTT. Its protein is CASMVGGGLDTQYF. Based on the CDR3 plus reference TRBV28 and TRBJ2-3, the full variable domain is DVKVTQSSRYLVKRTGEKVFLECVQDMDHENMFWYRQDPGLGLRLIYFSYDVKMKEKGDIPEGYSVSREKKERFSLILESASTNQTSMYLCASMVGGGLDTQYFGPGTRLTVL.

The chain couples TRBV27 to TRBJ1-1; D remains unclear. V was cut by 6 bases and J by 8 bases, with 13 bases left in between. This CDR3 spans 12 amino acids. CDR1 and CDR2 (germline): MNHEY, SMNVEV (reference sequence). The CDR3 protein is CASSSGRREAFF. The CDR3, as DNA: TGTGCCAGCAGCTCCGGGAGGAGGGAAGCTTTCTTT.

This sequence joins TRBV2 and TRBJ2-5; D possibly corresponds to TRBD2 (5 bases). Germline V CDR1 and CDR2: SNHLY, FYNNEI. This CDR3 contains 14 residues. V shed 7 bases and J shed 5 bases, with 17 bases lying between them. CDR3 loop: CASTEAEPGETQYF. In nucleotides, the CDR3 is TGTGCCAGCACCGAAGCGGAGCCCGGGGAGACCCAGTACTTC.

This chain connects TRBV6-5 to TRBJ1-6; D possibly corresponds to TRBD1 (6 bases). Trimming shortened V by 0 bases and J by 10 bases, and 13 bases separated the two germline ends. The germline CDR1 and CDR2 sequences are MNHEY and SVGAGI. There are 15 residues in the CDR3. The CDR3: CASSYSGGRRSPLHF. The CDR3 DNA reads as TGTGCCAGCAGTTACTCGGGGGGGCGACGATCACCCCTCCACTTT.

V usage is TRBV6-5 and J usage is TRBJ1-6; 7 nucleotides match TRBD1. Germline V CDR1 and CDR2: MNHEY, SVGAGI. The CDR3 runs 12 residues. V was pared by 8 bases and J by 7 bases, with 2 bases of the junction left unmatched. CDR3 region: CASPGGNSPLHF. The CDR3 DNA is TGTGCCAGCCCAGGGGGAAATTCACCCCTCCACTTT.

The CDR3 reads CASSFRAGGYTF. CDR3 sequence (DNA): TGTGCCAGCAGTTTCCGGGCGGGTGGCTACACCTTC. The chain employs TRBV28 and TRBJ1-2; D ambiguous. Trimming cost V 3 bases and J 7 bases, with 9 bases left between them. The CDR3 loop spans 12 amino acids. Germline V CDR1 and CDR2: MDHEN, SYDVKM.

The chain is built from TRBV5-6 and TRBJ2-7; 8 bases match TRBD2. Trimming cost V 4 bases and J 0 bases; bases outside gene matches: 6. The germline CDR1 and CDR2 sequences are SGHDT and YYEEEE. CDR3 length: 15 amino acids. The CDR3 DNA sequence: TGTGCCAGCAGCGTGAGCGGGAGACGCTCCTACGAGCAGTACTTC. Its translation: CASSVSGRRSYEQYF. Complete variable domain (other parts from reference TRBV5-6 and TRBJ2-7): DAGVTQSPTHLIKTRGQQVTLRCSPKSGHDTVSWYQQALGQGPQFIFQYYEEEERQRGNFPDRFSGHQFPNYSSELNVNALLLGDSALYLCASSVSGRRSYEQYFGPGTRLTVT.

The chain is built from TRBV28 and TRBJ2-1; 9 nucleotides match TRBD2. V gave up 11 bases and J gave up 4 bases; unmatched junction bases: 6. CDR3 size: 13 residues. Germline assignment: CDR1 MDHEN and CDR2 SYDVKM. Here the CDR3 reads CAESGGTYNEQFF. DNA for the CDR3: TGTGCCGAAAGCGGGGGGACATACAATGAGCAGTTCTTC.

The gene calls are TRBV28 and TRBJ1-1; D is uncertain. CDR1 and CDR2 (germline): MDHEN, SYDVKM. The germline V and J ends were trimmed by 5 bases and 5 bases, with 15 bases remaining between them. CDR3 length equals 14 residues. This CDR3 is CASSPQERRTEAFF. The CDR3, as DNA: TGTGCCAGCAGTCCTCAAGAGAGGAGGACTGAAGCTTTCTTT.

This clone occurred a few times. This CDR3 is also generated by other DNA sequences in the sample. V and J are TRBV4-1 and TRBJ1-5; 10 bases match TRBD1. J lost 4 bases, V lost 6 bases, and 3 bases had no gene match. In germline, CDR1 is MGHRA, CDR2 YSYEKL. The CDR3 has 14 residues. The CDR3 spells CASSKGQGNQPQHF. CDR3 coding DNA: TGCGCCAGCAGTAAGGGACAGGGGAATCAGCCCCAGCATTTT.

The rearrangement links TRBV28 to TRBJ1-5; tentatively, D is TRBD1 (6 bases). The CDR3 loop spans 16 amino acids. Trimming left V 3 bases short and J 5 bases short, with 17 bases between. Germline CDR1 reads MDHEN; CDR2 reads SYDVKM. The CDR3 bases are TGTGCCAGCAGTTTTATGGGGGGGCGAGGAGATCAGCCCCAGCATTTT. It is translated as CASSFMGGRGDQPQHF.

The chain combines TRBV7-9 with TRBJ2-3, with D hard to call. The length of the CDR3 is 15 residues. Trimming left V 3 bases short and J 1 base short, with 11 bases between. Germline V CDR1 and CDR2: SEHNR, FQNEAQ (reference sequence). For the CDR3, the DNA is TGTGCCAGCAGCTTGGTCGAGCAAGGCACAGATACGCAGTATTTT. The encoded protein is CASSLVEQGTDTQYF.

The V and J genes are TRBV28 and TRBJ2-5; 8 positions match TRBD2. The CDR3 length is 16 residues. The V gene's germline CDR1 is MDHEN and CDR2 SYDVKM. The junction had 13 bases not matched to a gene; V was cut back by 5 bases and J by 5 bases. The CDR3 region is CASSPNIGPGGETQYF. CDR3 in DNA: TGTGCCAGCAGTCCAAATATCGGACCGGGAGGGGAGACCCAGTACTTC.

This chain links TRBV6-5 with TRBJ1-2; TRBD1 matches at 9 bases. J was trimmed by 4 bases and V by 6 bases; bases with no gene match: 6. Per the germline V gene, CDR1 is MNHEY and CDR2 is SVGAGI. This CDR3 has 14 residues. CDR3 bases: TGTGCCAGCAGGCGACAGGGACAGGGCTATGGCTACACCTTC. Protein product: CASRRQGQGYGYTF.

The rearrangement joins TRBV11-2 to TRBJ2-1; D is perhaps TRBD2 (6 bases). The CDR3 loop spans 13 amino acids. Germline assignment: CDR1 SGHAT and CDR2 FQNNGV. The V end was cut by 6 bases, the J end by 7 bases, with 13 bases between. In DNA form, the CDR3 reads TGTGCCAGCAGGAGGGTGGGGGGTAATGAGCAGTTCTTC. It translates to CASRRVGGNEQFF.

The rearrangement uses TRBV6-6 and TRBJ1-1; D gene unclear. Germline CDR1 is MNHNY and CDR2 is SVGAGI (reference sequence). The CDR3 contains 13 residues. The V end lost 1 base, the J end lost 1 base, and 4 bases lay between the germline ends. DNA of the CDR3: TGTGCCAGCAGTTACTTCTCGAACACTGAAGCTTTCTTT. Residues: CASSYFSNTEAFF.

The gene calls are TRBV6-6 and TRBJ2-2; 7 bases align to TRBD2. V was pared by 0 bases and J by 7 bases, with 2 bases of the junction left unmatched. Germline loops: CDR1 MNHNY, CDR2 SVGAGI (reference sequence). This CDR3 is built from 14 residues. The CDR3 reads CASSYSGEGGELFF. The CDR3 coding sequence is TGTGCCAGCAGTTACTCGGGGGAGGGCGGGGAGCTGTTTTTT.

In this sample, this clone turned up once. CDR3 sequence (DNA): TGCGCCAGCAGCCAAGATAGCAGCACACCCTACGAGCAGTACTTC. This gives the protein CASSQDSSTPYEQYF. The gene calls are TRBV4-1 and TRBJ2-5; no reliable D call. The DNA end is more similar to TRBJ2-7, so the J call may be wrong. CDR3 length equals 15 residues. CDR1 is MGHRA and CDR2 is YSYEKL in the germline V gene.